The 18 T cell receptor beta chains in this list originate from one sample, sequenced in a study of T cells in Graves' hyperthyroidism and ophthalmopathy (dated by TCRdb to the late 2010s). The library was obtained by multiplex PCR. The sample was run on an Illumina HiSeq 2000. Amplification of TCR beta CDR3 regions was carried out from RNA transcripts. The first round of RT-PCR for the TCR CDR3 was performed with the HTBI primer set and the Qiagen OneStep RT-PCR kit. The public reads were quality trimmed at Q25 with fastp and then assembled into clones with MiXCR by TCRdb, keeping productive beta chains. Records with the same CDR3 protein are collapsed into one entry carrying the most frequent genes and DNA. The sample contains about 420,000 distinct CDR3 sequences, roughly 13% of them found a single time. The ten top clones hold approximately 5.3% of the sample. The sample consisted of blood. These receptor sequences come from a woman under 30 with Graves' hyperthyroidism.

This clonotype was detected many times. The chain links TRBV12-3 or TRBV12-4 to TRBJ2-1; the match to TRBD2 covers 14 bases. There are 16 residues in the CDR3. After removal of 6 bases from V and 3 bases from J, the junction contained 4 bases not matched to a gene. The CDR3: CASRGLAGELYNEQFF. The CDR3 nucleotides are TGTGCCAGCAGGGGACTAGCGGGAGAACTCTACAATGAGCAGTTCTTC.

On this clonotype itself: A much more abundant neighbour one base away suggests this may be a read error. The chain carries TRBV25-1 and TRBJ2-7; no reliable D call. V lost 4 bases and J 3 bases, leaving 4 bases between the germline ends. The CDR3 has 11 amino acids. Germline CDR1 MGHDK, CDR2 SYGVNS. The CDR3 sequence: CASSAFYEQYF. The DNA for the CDR3 is TGTGCCAGCAGTGCATTCTACGAGCAGTACTTC.

The chain has TRBV6-1 and TRBJ1-5; no firm D call. Germline V CDR1 and CDR2: MNHNS, SASEGT. V lost 6 bases and J lost 2, with 14 bases in between. This CDR3 has 15 amino acids. The CDR3 sequence is CASSQSRAGNQPQHF. Written as DNA, the CDR3 is TGTGCCAGCAGCCAGAGTAGGGCGGGCAATCAGCCCCAGCATTTT.

As to this clonotype: A much larger clone differs by one base, so this may be a read error. Since the CDR3 does not end with the conserved phenylalanine or tryptophan, this likely comes from a read error. The chain has TRBV10-3 and TRBJ1-5, with 8 positions matching TRBD1. The CDR3 runs 15 residues. V shed 6 bases and J 2 bases; nucleotides not matched to a gene: 6. The germline gives CDR1 ENHRY, CDR2 SYGVKD. The CDR3 nucleotides read TGTGCCATCAGCACAGGGGGGGCAGGCAATCAGCCCCAGCATCTT. It is translated as CAISTGGAGNQPQHL.

CDR3 DNA: TGTGCCAGCAGCTTTTCGACTAGCGGGACGGAGCAGTTCTTC. Translation: CASSFSTSGTEQFF. The chain employs TRBV9 and TRBJ2-1; 11 nucleotides match TRBD2. After removal of 4 bases from V and 10 bases from J, the junction contained 7 bases not matched to a gene. Germline lookup yields CDR1 SGDLS and CDR2 YYNGEE. The CDR3 sequence is 14 residues long.

This clonotype has ten or more counts. V gene TRBV6-1 combines with J gene TRBJ1-2, with a tentative D call TRBD1 (5 bases). Germline V gene lookup returns CDR1 MNHNS and CDR2 SASEGT. V shed 6 bases and J shed 4 bases, with 18 bases lying between them. CDR3 length: 15 residues. The CDR3 region is CASSKPRAGSYGYTF. Here the CDR3 DNA reads TGTGCCAGCAGCAAACCCCGGGCAGGGTCCTATGGCTACACCTTC.

This clonotype was picked up a small number of times. The gene calls are TRBV28 and TRBJ1-2; TRBD1 might be the D (5 bases). Germline CDR1 reads MDHEN; CDR2 reads SYDVKM. This CDR3 has 14 amino acids. The V and J ends lost 1 base and 5 bases respectively, with 11 bases between them. The DNA of the CDR3 is TGTGCCAGCAGTTTATCAGCAGGGAAATATGGCTACACCTTC. Amino acid sequence: CASSLSAGKYGYTF.

This chain connects TRBV10-1 to TRBJ2-5; 8 positions match TRBD1. Germline V lookup: CDR1 WNHNN, CDR2 SYGVQD (reference sequence). The CDR3 covers 16 residues. V lost 6 bases to trimming and J lost 2 bases; unmatched junction nucleotides: 11. The CDR3 loop reads CASRRDDRGRQETQYF. The CDR3 bases are TGCGCCAGCAGACGAGATGACAGGGGAAGACAAGAGACCCAGTACTTC.

With regard to this clonotype: Just one base apart from a much larger clone, this may be a read error. The rearrangement uses TRBV7-3 and TRBJ2-7; 13 bases map to TRBD2. Germline V gene lookup returns CDR1 SGHTA and CDR2 FQGTGA. This CDR3 region has 16 residues. V lost 3 bases, J lost 7 bases, and 9 bases stayed unmatched. Written as DNA, the CDR3 is TGTGCCAGCAGCTTGGCCTTACTAGCGGGAGGGGTTGAGCAGTACTTC. This encodes CASSLALLAGGVEQYF.

This clonotype was seen a few times. The chain links TRBV9 to TRBJ1-1; TRBD1 is a possible D gene (5 bases). CDR1 is SGDLS and CDR2 is YYNGEE in the germline V gene. The V end was cut by 3 bases, the J end by 0 bases, with 12 bases between. This CDR3 spans 15 amino acids. Written as DNA, the CDR3 is TGTGCCAGCAGCGCTCAGAGGGGTGTGAACACTGAAGCTTTCTTT. This encodes CASSAQRGVNTEAFF.

The table lists this clonotype with many counts. Written as DNA, the CDR3 is TGCAGTGCTAGAGATAGATCGGGACAGGTCCTCCGTGCTAACTATGGCTACACCTTC. Residues: CSARDRSGQVLRANYGYTF. The chain is built from TRBV20-1 and TRBJ1-2; 8 bases line up with TRBD1. The germline V gene encodes CDR1 DFQATT and CDR2 SNEGSKA (reference sequence). The CDR3 consists of 19 residues. Trimming removed 0 bases from V and 0 bases from J; junction bases left unmatched: 15.

This clonotype was detected only once. The chain has TRBV12-3 or TRBV12-4 and TRBJ1-1; D gene uncertain. Between the trimmed V and J ends, which lost 3 bases and 4 bases, there was a span of 18 bases. This CDR3 has 16 residues. CDR3 residues: CASSFWEEARGTEAFF. CDR3 bases: TGTGCCAGCAGTTTTTGGGAGGAGGCTCGCGGCACTGAAGCTTTCTTT.

This clonotype was seen many times. This chain joins TRBV7-2 and TRBJ2-2; D is perhaps TRBD2 (6 bases). The ends were cut back, 5 bases at V and 5 bases at J, with 18 bases in the middle. The CDR3 has 16 residues. Germline V gives CDR1 SGHTA, CDR2 FQGNSA. The CDR3 sequence: CASSAATLAVTGELFF. The CDR3 DNA sequence: TGTGCCAGCAGCGCCGCCACCTTAGCGGTTACCGGGGAGCTGTTTTTT.

This clonotype was recorded many times. J is TRBJ2-1 and V is TRBV20-1; 7 bases agree with TRBD1. Germline trimming cut 4 bases from V and 4 bases from J; bases unmatched to any gene: 4. The CDR3 runs to 13 residues. CDR1 and CDR2 (germline): DFQATT, SNEGSKA (reference sequence). The CDR3 coding sequence is TGCAGTGCTACTCCGGGACAGTACAATGAGCAGTTCTTC. Protein: CSATPGQYNEQFF.

This clonotype was observed many times. CDR3 loop: CASSVTGGSETQYF. CDR3 DNA sequence: TGTGCCAGCAGTGTCACAGGGGGCTCGGAGACCCAGTACTTC. The rearrangement joins TRBV12-3 or TRBV12-4 to TRBJ2-5, with TRBD1 matching over 9 bases. With V trimmed by 5 bases and J by 5 bases, 6 bases remained unmatched. This CDR3 comprises 14 residues.

The chain carries TRBV2 and TRBJ2-1; D is perhaps TRBD2 (6 bases). CDR3 size: 15 residues. The germline CDR1 and CDR2 sequences are SNHLY and FYNNEI. Trimming took 6 bases from V and 3 from J, leaving 15 bases between them. The CDR3 sequence is CASSSGRRDYNEQFF. The DNA of the CDR3 is TGTGCCAGCAGCTCCGGACGGCGGGACTACAATGAGCAGTTCTTC.

In this sample, this clonotype turned up many times. Its ends do not fully match the called genes, so a read error is possible. The genes are TRBV5-1 and TRBJ1-2; D not resolved. The CDR3 sequence is 14 residues long. Germline CDR1 reads SGHRS; CDR2 reads YFSETQ. The CDR3 is CASSLSGANYGYTF. CDR3 DNA sequence: TGTGCCAGCAGCTTAAGCGGAGCTAACTATGGCTACACCTTC.

This clonotype was observed at least ten times. The chain joins TRBV5-1 to TRBJ2-3, with TRBD1 identical over 9 bases. In germline, CDR1 is SGHRS, CDR2 YFSETQ. J lost 1 base, V lost 0 bases, and 3 bases had no gene match. This CDR3 contains 16 residues. The CDR3 here is CASSLDRGRGTDTQYF. The CDR3 DNA follows: TGCGCCAGCAGCTTGGACAGGGGGCGCGGCACAGATACGCAGTATTTT.